These 2 T cell receptor beta chains originate from one sample sequenced in a study of blood T cell repertoires in COVID-19. Method: immunoSEQ multiplex PCR; TCRdb's copy keeps in-frame clones and lacks some. The sample shows 50,000 to 70,000 clones, roughly four fifths of them seen only once. Sequencing input: peripheral blood. These receptors originate from a man at least 80 years old with COVID-19, enrolled during active disease.

This CDR3 is CASSLTGTGGYGYTF. As DNA, the CDR3 is TGCGCCAGCAGCCTAACCGGGACAGGGGGCTATGGCTACACCTTC. This chain joins TRBV4-3 and TRBJ1-2; 11 positions match TRBD1. From germline, CDR1 is LGHNA and CDR2 YSLEER. The CDR3 length is 15 residues. With 4 bases clipped from V and 4 bases from J, the junction kept 5 bases outside the gene matches.

The chain joins TRBV4-2 to TRBJ1-2, with TRBD1 matching 7 bases. V lost 4 bases to trimming and J lost 8 bases; unmatched junction nucleotides: 4. The CDR3 loop spans 12 amino acids. Per the germline V gene, CDR1 is LGHNA and CDR2 is YNFKEQ. The CDR3 sequence is CASSRTGEGYTF. Written as DNA, the CDR3 is TGTGCCAGCAGCCGAACAGGGGAAGGCTACACCTTC.